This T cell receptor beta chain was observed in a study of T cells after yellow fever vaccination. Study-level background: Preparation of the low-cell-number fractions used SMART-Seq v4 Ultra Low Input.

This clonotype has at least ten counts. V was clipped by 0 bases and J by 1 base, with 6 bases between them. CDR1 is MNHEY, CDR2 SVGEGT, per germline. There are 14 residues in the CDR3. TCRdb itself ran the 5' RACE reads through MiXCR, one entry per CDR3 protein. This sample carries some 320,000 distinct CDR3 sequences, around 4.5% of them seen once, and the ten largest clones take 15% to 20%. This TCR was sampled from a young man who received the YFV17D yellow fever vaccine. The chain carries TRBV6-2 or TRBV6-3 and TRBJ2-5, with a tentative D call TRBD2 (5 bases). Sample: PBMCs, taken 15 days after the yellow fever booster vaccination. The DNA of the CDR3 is TGTGCCAGCAGTTACTCTGGACTCCAAGAGACCCAGTACTTC. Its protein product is CASSYSGLQETQYF.